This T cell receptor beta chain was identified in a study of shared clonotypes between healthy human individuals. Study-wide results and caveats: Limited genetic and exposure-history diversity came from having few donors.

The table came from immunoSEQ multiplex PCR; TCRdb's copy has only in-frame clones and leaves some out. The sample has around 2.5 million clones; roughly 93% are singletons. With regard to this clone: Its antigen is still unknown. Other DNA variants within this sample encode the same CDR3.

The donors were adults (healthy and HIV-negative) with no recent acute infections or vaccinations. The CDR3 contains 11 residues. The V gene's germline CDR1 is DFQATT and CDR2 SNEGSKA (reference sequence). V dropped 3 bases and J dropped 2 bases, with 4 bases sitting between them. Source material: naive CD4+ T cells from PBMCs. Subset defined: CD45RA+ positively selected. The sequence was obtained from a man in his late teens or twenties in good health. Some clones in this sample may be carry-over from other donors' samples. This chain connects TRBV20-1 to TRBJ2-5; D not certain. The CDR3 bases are TGCAGTGCTAGTGTACAAGAGACCCAGTACTTC. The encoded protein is CSASVQETQYF.